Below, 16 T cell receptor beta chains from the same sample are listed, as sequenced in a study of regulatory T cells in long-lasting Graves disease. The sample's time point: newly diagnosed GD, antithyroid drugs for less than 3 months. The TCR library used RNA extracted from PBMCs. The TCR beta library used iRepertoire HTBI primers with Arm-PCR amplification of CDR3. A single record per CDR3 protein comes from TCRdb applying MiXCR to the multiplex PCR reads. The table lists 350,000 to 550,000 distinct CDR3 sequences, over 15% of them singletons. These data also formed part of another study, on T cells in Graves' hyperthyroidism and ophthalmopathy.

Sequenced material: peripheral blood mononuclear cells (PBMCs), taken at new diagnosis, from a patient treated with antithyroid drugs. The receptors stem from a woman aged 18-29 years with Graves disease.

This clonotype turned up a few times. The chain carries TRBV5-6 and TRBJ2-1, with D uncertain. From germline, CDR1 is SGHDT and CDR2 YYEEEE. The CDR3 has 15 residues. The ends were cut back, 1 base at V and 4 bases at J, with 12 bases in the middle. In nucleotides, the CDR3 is TGTGCCAGCAGCTTGTCGGAGTTGGGGTACAATGAGCAGTTCTTC. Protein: CASSLSELGYNEQFF.

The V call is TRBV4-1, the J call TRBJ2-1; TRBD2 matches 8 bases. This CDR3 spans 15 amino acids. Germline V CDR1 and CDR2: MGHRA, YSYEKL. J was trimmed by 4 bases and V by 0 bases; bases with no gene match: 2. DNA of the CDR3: TGCGCCAGCAGCCAAGACCCGGGAGGGTACAATGAGCAGTTCTTC. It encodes CASSQDPGGYNEQFF.

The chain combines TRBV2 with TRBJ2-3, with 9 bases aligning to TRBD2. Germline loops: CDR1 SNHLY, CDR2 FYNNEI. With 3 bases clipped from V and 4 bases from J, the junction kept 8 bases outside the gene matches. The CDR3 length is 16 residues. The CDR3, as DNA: TGTGCCAGCAGTGAGAGGGCGGGAGGGGCGGCAGATACGCAGTATTTT. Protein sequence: CASSERAGGAADTQYF.

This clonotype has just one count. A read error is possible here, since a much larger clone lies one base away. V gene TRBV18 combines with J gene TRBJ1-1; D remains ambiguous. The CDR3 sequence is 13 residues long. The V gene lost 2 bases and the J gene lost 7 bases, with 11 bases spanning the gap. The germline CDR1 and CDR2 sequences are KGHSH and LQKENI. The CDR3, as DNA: TGTGCCAGCTCACCAGGACTCGACGTTGAAGCTTTCTTT. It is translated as CASSPGLDVEAFF.

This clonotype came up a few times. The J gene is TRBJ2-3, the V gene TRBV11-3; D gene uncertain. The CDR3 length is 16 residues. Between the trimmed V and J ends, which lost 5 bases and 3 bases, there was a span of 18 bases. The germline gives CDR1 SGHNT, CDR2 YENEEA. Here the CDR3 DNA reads TGTGCCAGCAGCACGCGGACCCCTCTCGGGACAGATACGCAGTATTTT. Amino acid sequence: CASSTRTPLGTDTQYF.

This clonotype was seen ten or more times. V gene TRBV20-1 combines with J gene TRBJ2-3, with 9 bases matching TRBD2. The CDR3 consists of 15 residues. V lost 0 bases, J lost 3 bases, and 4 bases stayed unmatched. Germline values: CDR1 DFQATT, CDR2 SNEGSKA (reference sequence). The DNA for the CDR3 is TGCAGTGCTAGAGATCCCCTAGCGGGGACAGATACGCAGTATTTT. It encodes CSARDPLAGTDTQYF.

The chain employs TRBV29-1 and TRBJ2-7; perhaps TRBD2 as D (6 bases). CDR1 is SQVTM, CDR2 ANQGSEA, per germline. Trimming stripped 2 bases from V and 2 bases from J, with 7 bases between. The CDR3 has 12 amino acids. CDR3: CSVERETYEQYF. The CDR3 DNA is TGCAGCGTTGAACGGGAGACCTACGAGCAGTACTTC.

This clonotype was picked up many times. The CDR3 spells CASSQGVGGRVGETQYF. In DNA, the CDR3 is TGTGCCAGCAGCCAAGGTGTGGGAGGGCGGGTTGGAGAGACCCAGTACTTC. The chain joins TRBV3-1 to TRBJ2-5, with 7 bases that match TRBD2. Germline CDR1 reads LGHDT; CDR2 reads YNNKEL (reference sequence). The trim removed 1 base at V and 4 bases at J, leaving 12 bases unmatched. The CDR3 covers 17 residues.

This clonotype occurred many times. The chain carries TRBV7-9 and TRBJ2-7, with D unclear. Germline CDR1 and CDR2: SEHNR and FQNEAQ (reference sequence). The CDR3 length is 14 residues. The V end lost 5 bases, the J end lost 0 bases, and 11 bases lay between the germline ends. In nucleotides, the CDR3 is TGTGCCAGCAGCCCGGCAACCCTCTCCTACGAGCAGTACTTC. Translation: CASSPATLSYEQYF.

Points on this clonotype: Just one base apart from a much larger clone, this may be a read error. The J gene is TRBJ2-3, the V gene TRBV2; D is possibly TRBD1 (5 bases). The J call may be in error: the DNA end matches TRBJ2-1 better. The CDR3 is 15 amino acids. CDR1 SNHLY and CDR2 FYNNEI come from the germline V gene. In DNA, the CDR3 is TGTGCCAGCAGTATGGGCAGGGTCGGTTCCTACGAGCAGTTCTTC. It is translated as CASSMGRVGSYEQFF.

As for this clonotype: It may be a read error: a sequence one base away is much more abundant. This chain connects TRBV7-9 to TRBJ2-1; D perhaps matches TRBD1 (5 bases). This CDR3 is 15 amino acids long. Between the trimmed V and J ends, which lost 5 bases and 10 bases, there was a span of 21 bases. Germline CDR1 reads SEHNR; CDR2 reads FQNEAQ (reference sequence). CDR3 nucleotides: TGTGCCAGCAGCGACGACAGATCCCAGATCTACGAGCAGTTCTTC. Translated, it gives CASSDDRSQIYEQFF.

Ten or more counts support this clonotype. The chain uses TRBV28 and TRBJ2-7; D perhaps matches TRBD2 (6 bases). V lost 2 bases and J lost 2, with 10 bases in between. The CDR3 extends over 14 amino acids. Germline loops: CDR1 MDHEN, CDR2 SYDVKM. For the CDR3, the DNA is TGTGCCAGCAGTTTAACTGGGGGGACCTACGAGCAGTACTTC. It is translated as CASSLTGGTYEQYF.

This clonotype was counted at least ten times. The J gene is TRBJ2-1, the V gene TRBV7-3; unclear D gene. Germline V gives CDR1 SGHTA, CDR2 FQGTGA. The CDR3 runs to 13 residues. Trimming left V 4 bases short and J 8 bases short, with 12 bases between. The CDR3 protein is CASSSTGDYEQFF. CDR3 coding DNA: TGTGCCAGCAGCTCAACTGGAGATTATGAGCAGTTCTTC.

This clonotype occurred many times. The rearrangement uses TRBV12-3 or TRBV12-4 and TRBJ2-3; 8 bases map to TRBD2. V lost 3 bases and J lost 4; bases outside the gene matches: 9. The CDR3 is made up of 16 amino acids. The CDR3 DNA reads TGTGCCAGCAGTTTCGGGACTAGGCAGCAGGCAGATACGCAGTATTTT. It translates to CASSFGTRQQADTQYF.

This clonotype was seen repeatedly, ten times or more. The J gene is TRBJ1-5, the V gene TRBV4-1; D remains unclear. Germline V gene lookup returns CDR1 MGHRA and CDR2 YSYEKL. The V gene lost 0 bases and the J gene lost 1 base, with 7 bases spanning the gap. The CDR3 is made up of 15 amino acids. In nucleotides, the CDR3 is TGCGCCAGCAGCCAAGAGCCAGGCAGCAATCAGCCCCAGCATTTT. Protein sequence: CASSQEPGSNQPQHF.

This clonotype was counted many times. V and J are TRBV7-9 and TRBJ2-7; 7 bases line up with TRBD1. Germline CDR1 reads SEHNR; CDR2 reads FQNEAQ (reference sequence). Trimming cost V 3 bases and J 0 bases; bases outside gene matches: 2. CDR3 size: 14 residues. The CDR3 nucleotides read TGTGCCAGCAGCTTGCAGGGGGTCTCCTACGAGCAGTACTTC. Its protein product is CASSLQGVSYEQYF.